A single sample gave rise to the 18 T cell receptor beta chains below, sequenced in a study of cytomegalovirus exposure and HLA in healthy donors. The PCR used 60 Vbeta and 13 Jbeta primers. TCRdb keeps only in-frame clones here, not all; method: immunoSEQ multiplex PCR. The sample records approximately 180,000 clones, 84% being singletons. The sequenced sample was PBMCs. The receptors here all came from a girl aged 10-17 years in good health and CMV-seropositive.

The CDR3 region has the DNA TGTGCCAGCAACGCGGGCTCTGAAGCTTTCTTT. Translating it yields CASNAGSEAFF. The V and J genes are TRBV6-6 and TRBJ1-1; D gene unclear. This CDR3 contains 11 residues. The ends were cut back, 7 bases at V and 6 bases at J, with 9 bases in the middle. Germline CDR1 reads MNHNY; CDR2 reads SVGAGI (reference sequence).

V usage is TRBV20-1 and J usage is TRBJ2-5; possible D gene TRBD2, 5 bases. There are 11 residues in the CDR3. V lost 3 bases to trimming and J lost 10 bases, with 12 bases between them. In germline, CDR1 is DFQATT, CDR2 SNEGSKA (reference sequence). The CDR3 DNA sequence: TGCAGTGCTAGCCGGGGAATTGACCAGTACTTC. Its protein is CSASRGIDQYF.

CDR3 amino acids: CASSLAGSTFF. CDR3 bases: TGTGCCAGCAGCTTGGCAGGGTCGACTTTCTTT. This chain connects TRBV5-6 to TRBJ1-1, with a weak D call TRBD1 (5 bases). Trimming pared 0 bases from V and 12 bases from J, leaving 9 bases between. The CDR3 consists of 11 residues. Per germline, CDR1 SGHDT and CDR2 YYEEEE.

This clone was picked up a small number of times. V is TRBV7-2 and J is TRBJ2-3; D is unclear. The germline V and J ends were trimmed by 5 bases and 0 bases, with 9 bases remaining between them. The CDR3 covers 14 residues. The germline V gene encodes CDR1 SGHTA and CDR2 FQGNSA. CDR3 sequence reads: CASSKITSTDTQYF. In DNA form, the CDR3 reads TGTGCCAGCAGCAAGATAACTAGCACAGATACGCAGTATTTT.

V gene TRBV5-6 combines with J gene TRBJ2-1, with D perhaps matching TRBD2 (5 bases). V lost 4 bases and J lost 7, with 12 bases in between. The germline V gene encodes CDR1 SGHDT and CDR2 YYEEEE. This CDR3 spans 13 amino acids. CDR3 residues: CASSPGGGNEQFF. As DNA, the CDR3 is TGTGCCAGCAGCCCTGGAGGCGGGAATGAGCAGTTCTTC.

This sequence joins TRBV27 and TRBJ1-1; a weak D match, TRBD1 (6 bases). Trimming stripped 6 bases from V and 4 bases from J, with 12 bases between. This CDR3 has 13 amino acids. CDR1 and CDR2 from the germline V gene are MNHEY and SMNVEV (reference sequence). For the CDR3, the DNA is TGTGCCAGCAGCAAGACAGGTGCCACTGAAGCTTTCTTT. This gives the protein CASSKTGATEAFF.

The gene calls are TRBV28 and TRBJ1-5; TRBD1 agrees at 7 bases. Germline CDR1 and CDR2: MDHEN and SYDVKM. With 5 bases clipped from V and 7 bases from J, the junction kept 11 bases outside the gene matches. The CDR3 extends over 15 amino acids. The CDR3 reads CASSPDRSLRQPQHF. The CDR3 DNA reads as TGTGCCAGCAGTCCGGACAGGTCCCTGCGACAGCCCCAGCATTTT.

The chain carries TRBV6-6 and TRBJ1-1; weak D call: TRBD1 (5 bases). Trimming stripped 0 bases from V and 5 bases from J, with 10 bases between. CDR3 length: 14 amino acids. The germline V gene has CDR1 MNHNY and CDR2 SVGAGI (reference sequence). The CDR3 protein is CASSYSIGATEAFF. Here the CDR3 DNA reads TGTGCCAGCAGTTACTCGATTGGGGCTACTGAAGCTTTCTTT.

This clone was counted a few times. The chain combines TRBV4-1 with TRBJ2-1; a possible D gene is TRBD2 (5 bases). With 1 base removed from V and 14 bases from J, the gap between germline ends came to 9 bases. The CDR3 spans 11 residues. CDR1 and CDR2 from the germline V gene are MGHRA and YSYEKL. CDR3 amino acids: CASSQGPEEFF. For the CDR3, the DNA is TGCGCCAGCAGCCAAGGGCCGGAGGAGTTCTTC.

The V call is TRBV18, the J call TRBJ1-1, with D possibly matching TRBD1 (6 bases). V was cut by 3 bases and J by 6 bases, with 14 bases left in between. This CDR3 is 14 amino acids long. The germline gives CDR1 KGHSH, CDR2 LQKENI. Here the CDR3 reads CASSPTQGRAEAFF. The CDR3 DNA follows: TGTGCCAGCTCACCCACACAGGGCCGCGCTGAAGCTTTCTTT.

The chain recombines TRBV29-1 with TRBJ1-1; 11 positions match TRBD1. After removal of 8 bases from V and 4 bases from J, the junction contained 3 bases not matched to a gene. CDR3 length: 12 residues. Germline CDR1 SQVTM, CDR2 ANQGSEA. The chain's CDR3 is CSTGTGGTEAFF. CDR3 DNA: TGCAGCACGGGGACAGGGGGCACTGAAGCTTTCTTT.

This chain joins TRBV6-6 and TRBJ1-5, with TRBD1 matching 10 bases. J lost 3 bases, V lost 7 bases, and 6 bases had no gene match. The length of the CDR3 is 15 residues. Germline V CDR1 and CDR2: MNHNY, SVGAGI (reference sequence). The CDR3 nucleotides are TGTGCCAGCACCGCTGACAGGGGGCCCAATCAGCCCCAGCATTTT. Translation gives CASTADRGPNQPQHF.

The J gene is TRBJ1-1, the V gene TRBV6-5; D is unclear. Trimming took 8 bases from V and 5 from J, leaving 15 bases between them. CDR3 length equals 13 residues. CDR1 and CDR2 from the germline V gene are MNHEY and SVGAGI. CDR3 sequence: CASVLLPGTEAFF. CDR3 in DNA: TGTGCCAGCGTCCTTTTGCCGGGTACTGAAGCTTTCTTT.

CDR3 sequence: CASSFTPGQVGHEQYF. The CDR3 DNA sequence: TGTGCCAGCAGCTTCACTCCGGGACAGGTGGGCCACGAGCAGTACTTC. The gene calls are TRBV11-2 and TRBJ2-7, with 8 nucleotides matching TRBD1. The J segment lost 5 bases and the V segment lost 3 bases, leaving 12 bases of the junction unmatched. The CDR3 is 16 amino acids. Germline CDR1 reads SGHAT; CDR2 reads FQNNGV.

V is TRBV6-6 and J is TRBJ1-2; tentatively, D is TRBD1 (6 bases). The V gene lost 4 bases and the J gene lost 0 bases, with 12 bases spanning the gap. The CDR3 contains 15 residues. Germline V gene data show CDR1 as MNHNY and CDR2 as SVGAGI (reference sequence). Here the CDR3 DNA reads TGTGCCAGCAGTTCGCGGGGGGCCACTAACTATGGCTACACCTTC. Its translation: CASSSRGATNYGYTF.

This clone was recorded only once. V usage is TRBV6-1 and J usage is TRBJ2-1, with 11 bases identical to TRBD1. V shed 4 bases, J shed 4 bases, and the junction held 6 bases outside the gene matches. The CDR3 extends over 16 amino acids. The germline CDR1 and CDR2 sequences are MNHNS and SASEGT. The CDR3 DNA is TGTGCCAGCAGTGTGGGGACAGGGGGGACGTACAATGAGCAGTTCTTC. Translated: CASSVGTGGTYNEQFF.

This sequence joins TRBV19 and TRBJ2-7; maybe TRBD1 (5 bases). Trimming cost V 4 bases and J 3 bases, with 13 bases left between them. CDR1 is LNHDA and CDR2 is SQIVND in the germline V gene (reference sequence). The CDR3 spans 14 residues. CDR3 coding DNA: TGTGCCAGTAGTACTAGGACAAGAGACTACGAGCAGTACTTC. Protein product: CASSTRTRDYEQYF.

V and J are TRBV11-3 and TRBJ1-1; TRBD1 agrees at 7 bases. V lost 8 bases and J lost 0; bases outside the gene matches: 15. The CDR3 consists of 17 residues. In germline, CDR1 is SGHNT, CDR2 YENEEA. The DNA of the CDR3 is TGTGCCAGCGTCAAGGCTACAGGGGTTTCCATGAACACTGAAGCTTTCTTT. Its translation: CASVKATGVSMNTEAFF.